This TCR beta chain was recorded in a study of patients and donors after allogeneic stem cell transplantation. The CDR3 runs to 15 residues. Germline CDR1 MNHEY, CDR2 SVGAGI. Trimming pared 4 bases from V and 3 bases from J, leaving 14 bases between. TCRdb reprocessed the RT-PCR reads via MiXCR and lists one record per CDR3 protein. The sample consists of fewer than 500,000 distinct CDR3 sequences, 16% of them appearing once. This sequence joins TRBV6-5 and TRBJ2-3; D remains ambiguous. The TCR sequence derives from a human donor who was either an allogeneic HSCT recipient or a stem cell or donor lymphocyte infusion donor (not recorded which). It is not recorded whose cells these are; they may come from a transplant donor. The material sequenced was blood, either unsorted or a sorted T cell fraction (not recorded which). Written as DNA, the CDR3 is TGTGCCAGCAGTTTACTCGGAGTACGTACAGATACGCAGTATTTT. Protein product: CASSLLGVRTDTQYF.